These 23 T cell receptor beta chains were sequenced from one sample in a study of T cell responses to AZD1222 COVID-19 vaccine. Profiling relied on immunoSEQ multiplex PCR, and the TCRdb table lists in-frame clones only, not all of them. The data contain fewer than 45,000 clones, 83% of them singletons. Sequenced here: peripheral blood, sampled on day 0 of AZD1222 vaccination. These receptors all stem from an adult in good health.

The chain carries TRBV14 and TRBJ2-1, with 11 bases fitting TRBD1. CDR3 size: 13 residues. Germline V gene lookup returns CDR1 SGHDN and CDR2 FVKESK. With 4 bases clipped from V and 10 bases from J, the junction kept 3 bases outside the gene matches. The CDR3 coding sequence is TGTGCCAGCAGCCGGGACAGGGGGACGGAGCAGTTCTTC. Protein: CASSRDRGTEQFF. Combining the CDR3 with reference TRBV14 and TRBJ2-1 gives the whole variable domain EAGVTQFPSHSVIEKGQTVTLRCDPISGHDNLYWYRRVMGKEIKFLLHFVKESKQDESGMPNNRFLAERTGGTYSTLKVQPAELEDSGVYFCASSRDRGTEQFFGPGTRLTVL.

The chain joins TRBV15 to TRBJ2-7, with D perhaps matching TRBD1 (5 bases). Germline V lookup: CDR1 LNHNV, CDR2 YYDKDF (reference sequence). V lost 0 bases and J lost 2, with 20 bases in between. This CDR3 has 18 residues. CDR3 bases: TGTGCCACCAGCAGAGACCTCCTCCCGTCGACAGTTGCCTACGAGCAGTACTTC. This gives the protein CATSRDLLPSTVAYEQYF.

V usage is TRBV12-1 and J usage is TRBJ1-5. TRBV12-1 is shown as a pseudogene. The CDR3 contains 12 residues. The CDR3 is CASSFANQPQHF. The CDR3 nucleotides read TGTGCCAGCAGCTTTGCCAATCAGCCCCAGCATTTT.

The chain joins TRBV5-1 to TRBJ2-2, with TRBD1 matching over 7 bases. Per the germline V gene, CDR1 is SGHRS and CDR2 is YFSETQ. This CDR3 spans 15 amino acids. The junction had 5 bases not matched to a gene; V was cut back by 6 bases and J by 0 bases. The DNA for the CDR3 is TGCGCCAGCACCCAGGGGGACGCGAACACCGGGGAGCTGTTTTTT. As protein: CASTQGDANTGELFF.

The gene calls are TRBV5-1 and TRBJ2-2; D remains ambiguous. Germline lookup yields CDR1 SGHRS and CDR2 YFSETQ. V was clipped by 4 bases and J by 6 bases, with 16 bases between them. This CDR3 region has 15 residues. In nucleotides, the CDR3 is TGCGCCAGCAGCCAATCCACGGACCGATCCGGGGAGCTGTTTTTT. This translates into CASSQSTDRSGELFF.

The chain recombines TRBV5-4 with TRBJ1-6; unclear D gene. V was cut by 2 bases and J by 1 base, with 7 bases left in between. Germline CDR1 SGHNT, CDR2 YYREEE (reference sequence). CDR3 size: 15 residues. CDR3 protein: CASSLKGSYNSPLHF. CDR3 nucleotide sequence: TGTGCCAGCAGCTTAAAAGGTTCCTATAATTCACCCCTCCACTTT.

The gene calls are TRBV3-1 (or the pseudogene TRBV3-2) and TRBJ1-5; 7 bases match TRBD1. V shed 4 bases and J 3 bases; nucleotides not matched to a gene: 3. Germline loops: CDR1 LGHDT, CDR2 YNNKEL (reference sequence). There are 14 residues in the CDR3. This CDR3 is CASSPTGFNQPQHF. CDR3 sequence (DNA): TGTGCCAGCAGCCCGACAGGGTTCAATCAGCCCCAGCATTTT.

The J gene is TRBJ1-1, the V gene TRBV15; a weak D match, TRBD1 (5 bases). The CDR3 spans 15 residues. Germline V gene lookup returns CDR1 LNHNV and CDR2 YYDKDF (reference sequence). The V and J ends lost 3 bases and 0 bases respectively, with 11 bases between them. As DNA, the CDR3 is TGTGCCACCAGCAGCGGGGCGACCATGAACACTGAAGCTTTCTTT. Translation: CATSSGATMNTEAFF.

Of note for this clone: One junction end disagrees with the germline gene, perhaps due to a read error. The CDR3 sequence: CARSQDGSGRETQYF. CDR3 DNA: TGCGCCCGCAGCCAAGACGGCTCAGGGAGAGAGACCCAGTACTTC. The chain is built from TRBV4-3 and TRBJ2-5; D tentatively reads TRBD1 or TRBD2 (5 bases each). Germline CDR1 is LGHNA and CDR2 is YSLEER. The CDR3 is 15 residues long.

This CDR3 is CASSDPGGQPQHF. The DNA for the CDR3 is TGTGCCAGCAGTGACCCAGGTGGTCAGCCCCAGCATTTT. V is TRBV6-1 and J is TRBJ1-5; D is unclear. This CDR3 spans 13 amino acids. Trimming took off 3 bases at V and 6 bases at J, with 9 bases between the two ends. Germline V CDR1 and CDR2: MNHNS, SASEGT.

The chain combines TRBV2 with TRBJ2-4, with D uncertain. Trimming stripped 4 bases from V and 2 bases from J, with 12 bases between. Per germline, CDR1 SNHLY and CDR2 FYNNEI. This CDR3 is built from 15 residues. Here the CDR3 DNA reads TGTGCCAGCAGTGCCCCAAGTCCCCCCAAAAACATTCAGTACTTC. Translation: CASSAPSPPKNIQYF.

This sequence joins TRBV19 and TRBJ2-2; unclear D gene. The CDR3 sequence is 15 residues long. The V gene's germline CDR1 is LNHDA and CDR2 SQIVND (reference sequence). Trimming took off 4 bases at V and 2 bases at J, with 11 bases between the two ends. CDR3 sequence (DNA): TGTGCCAGTAGTAAAAGGGCAAAAAACACCGGGGAGCTGTTTTTT. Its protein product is CASSKRAKNTGELFF.

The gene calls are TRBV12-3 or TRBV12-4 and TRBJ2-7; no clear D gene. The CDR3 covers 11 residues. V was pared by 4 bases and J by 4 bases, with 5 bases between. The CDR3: CASSSLYEQYF. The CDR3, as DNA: TGTGCCAGCAGTTCTCTTTACGAGCAGTACTTC.

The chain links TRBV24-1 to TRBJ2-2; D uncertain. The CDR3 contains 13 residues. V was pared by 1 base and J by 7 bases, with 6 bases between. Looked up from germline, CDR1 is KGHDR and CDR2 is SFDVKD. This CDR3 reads CATSDFRVGELFF. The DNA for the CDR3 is TGTGCCACCAGTGATTTTAGGGTCGGGGAGCTGTTTTTT.

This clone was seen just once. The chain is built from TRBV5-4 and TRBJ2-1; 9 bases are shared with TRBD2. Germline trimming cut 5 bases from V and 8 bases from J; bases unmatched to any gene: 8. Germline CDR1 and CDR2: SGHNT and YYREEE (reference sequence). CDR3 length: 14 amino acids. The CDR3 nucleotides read TGTGCCAGCAGACAGGAGCGGGGGGCCGATGAGCAGTTCTTC. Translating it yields CASRQERGADEQFF.

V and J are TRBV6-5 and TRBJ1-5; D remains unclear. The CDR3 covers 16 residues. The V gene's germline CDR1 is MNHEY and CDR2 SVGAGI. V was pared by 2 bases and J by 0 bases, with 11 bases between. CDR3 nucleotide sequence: TGTGCCAGCAGTTACGGCGGGGTATATAGCAATCAGCCCCAGCATTTT. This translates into CASSYGGVYSNQPQHF.

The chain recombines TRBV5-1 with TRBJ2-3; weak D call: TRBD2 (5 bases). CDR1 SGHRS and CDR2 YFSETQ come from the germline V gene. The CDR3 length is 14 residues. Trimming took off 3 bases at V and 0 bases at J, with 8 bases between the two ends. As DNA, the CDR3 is TGCGCCAGCAGCTCGGGAACCAGCACAGATACGCAGTATTTT. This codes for CASSSGTSTDTQYF.

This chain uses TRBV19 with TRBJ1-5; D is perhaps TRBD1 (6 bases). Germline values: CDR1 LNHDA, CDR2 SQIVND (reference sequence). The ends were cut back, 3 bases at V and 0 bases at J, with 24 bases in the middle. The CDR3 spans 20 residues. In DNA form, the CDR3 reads TGTGCCAGTAGTATGGTAGGTAGGGCAGGGGCCCGGAATAGCAATCAGCCCCAGCATTTT. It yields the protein CASSMVGRAGARNSNQPQHF.

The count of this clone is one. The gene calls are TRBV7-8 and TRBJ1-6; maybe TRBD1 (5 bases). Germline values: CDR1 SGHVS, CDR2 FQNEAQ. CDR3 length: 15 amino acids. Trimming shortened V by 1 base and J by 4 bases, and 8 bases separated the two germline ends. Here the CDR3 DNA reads TGTGCCAGCAGCTTAGATCAGGGATATAATTCACCCCTCCACTTT. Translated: CASSLDQGYNSPLHF.

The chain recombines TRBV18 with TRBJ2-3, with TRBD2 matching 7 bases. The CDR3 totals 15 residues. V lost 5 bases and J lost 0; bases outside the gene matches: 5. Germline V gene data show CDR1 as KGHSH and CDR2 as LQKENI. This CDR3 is CASSSSGTSTDTQYF. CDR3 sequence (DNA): TGTGCCAGCTCATCGAGCGGGACTAGCACAGATACGCAGTATTTT.

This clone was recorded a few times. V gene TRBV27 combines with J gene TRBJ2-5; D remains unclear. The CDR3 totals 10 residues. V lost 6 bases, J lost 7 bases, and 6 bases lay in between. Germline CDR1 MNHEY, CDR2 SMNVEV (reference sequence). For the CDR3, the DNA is TGTGCCAGCAGGCCCCTGACCCAGTACTTC. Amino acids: CASRPLTQYF.

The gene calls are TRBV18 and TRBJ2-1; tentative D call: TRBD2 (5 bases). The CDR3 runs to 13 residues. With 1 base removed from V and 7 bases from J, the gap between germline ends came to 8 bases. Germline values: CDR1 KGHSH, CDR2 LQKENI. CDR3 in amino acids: CASSPRADNEQFF. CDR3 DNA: TGTGCCAGCTCACCACGAGCGGATAATGAGCAGTTCTTC.

The CDR3 spells CASSPDRGWYEQYF. DNA for the CDR3: TGTGCCAGTAGCCCGGACAGGGGGTGGTACGAGCAGTACTTC. The chain uses TRBV19 and TRBJ2-7; 10 nucleotides agree with TRBD1. There are 14 residues in the CDR3. With 6 bases clipped from V and 4 bases from J, the junction kept 6 bases outside the gene matches. The germline V gene has CDR1 LNHDA and CDR2 SQIVND (reference sequence).